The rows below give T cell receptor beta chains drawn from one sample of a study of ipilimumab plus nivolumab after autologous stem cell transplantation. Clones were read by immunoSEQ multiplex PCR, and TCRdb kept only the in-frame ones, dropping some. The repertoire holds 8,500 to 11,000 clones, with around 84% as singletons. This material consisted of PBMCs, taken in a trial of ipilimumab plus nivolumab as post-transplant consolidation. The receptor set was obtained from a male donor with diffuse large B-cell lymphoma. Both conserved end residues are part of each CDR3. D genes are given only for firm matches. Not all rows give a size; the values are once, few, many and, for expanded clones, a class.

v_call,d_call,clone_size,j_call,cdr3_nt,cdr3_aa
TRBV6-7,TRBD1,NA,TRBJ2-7,TGTGCCAGCAGTTCTCGAGGGGGCGCAAGGAACTACGAGCAGTACTTC,CASSSRGGARNYEQYF
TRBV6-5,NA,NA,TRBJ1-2,TGTGCCAGCAGTTATACAGTTAACTATGGCTACACCTTC,CASSYTVNYGYTF
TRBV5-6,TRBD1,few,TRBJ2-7,TGTGCCAGCAGCTTCGCCAGGACAGGTACCTACGAGCAGTACTTC,CASSFARTGTYEQYF
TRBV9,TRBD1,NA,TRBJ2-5,TGTGCCAGCAGCCGTAGGGGACAGTACGGCCGCTTTCAAGAGACCCAGTACTTC,CASSRRGQYGRFQETQYF
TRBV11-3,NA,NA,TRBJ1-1,TGTGCCAGCAGCTTAGGCCTGGGCACTGAAGCTTTCTTT,CASSLGLGTEAFF
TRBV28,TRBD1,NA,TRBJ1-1,TGTGCCAGCAGTAGACATGGGGGGACAGGGCGGACTGAAGCTTTCTTT,CASSRHGGTGRTEAFF
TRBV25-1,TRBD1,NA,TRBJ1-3,TGTGCCAGCAATGCCAGGGGGCCTGGAAACACCATATATTTT,CASNARGPGNTIYF
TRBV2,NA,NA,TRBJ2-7,TGTGCCAGCAGTGCGACCGGGACCACAACTTTCGAGCAGTACTTC,CASSATGTTTFEQYF
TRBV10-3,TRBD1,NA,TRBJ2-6,TGTGCCATCAGTGACGGGACAGGGGATTCTGGGGCCAACGTCCTGACTTTC,CAISDGTGDSGANVLTF
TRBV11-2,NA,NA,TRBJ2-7,TGTGCCAGCAGCTTAGCTCCGACAGAATACGGTTCAACCTACGAGCAGTACTTC,CASSLAPTEYGSTYEQYF
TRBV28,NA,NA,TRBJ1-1,TGTGCCAGCAGTTTTCTCCTACAGGGGAACACTGAAGCTTTCTTT,CASSFLLQGNTEAFF
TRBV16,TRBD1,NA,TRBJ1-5,TGTGCCAGCAGTCACGGACAGGGAGGAGGCAATCAGCCCCAGCATTTT,CASSHGQGGGNQPQHF
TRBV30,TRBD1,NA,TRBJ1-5,TGTGCCTGGAGCGGGACAGGGGGCTTTGTCCAGCCCCAGCATTTT,CAWSGTGGFVQPQHF
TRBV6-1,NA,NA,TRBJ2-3,TGTGCCAGCAGTGAAGCTGCGGGGGCCCCAGATACGCAGTATTTT,CASSEAAGAPDTQYF
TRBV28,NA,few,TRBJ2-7,TGTGCCAGCAGTCGTAGGGGTCCCTACGAGCAGTACTTC,CASSRRGPYEQYF
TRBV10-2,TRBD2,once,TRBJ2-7,TGCGCCAGCAGTGAGTATCGGCGGGGGGCCTACGAGCAGTACTTC,CASSEYRRGAYEQYF
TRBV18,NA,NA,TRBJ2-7,TGTGCCAGCTCACCGGTCCCCCCTGCGGGGAACCACGAGCAGTACTTC,CASSPVPPAGNHEQYF
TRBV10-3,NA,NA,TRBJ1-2,TGTGCCATCAACGGCGGCAGCGGAACGGCCCGAGGGTACACCTTC,CAINGGSGTARGYTF
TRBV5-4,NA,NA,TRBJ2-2,TGTGCCAGCAGCTTAGGGGGGAACACCGGGGAGCTGTTTTTT,CASSLGGNTGELFF
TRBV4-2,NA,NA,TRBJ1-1,TGTGCCAGCAGCCAAGTGTTTAAGGAACGGAACACTGAAGCTTTCTTT,CASSQVFKERNTEAFF
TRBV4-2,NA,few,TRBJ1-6,TGTGCCAGCAGCCACATGATCTCACCCCTCCACTTT,CASSHMISPLHF
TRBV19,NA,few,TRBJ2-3,TGTGCCAGTAGTATTAGAACCACAGATACGCAGTATTTT,CASSIRTTDTQYF